This TCR beta chain was identified in a study of molecular identifiers for immune sequencing clone quantification. Study information: With replicates, the RNA of around 18,000 or 91,000 naive CD8 cells was split five ways and four were sequenced.

This clonotype was seen at least ten times. Its antigen is not identified. Broader study findings: Clones above 20 RNA copies held over 99% of effector molecules, under 1% in naive cells.

MiXCR, applied by TCRdb to the PCR reads, yields one record per CDR3 protein. The repertoire holds more than 550,000 distinct CDR3 sequences, with 25% as singletons. From germline, CDR1 is LGHNA and CDR2 YNFKEQ. CDR3 size: 15 residues. The V and J ends lost 1 base and 9 bases respectively, with 16 bases between them. The sample was naive CD8+ T cells from blood, with Jurkat cell RNA spiked in. Subset of the sample: FACS-sorted CD8+CD4-CCR7+CD45RA+ naive T cells. The chain carries TRBV4-2 and TRBJ2-1; D is perhaps TRBD1 or TRBD2 (5 bases each). This TCR derives from a human donor in good health. Some libraries in this study had Jurkat cell RNA spiked in. As DNA, the CDR3 is TGTGCCAGCAGCCAAGCCGAGGACTCTACAGGTGAGCAGTTCTTC. This sequence encodes CASSQAEDSTGEQFF.